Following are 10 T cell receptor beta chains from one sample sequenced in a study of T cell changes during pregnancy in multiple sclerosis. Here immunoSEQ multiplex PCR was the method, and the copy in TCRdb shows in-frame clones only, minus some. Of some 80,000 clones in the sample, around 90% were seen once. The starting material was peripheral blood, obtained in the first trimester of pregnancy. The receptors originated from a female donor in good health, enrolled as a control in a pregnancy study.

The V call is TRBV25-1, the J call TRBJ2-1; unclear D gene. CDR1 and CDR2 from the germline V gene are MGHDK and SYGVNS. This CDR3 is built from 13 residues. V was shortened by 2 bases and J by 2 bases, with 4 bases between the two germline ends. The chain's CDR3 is CASSEVTYNEQFF. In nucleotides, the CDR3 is TGTGCCAGCAGTGAAGTAACCTACAATGAGCAGTTCTTC.

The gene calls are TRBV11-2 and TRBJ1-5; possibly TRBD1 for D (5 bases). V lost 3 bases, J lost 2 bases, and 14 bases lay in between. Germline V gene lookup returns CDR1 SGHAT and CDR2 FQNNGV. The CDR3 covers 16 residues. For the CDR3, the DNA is TGTGCCAGCAGCTTTGGGGAGGGGCCGGGCAATCAGCCCCAGCATTTT. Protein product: CASSFGEGPGNQPQHF.

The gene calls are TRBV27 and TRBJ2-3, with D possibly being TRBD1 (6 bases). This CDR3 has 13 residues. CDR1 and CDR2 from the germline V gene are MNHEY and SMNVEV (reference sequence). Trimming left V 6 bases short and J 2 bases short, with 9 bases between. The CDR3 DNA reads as TGTGCCAGCAGCACAGGGATCACAGATACGCAGTATTTT. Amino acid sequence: CASSTGITDTQYF.

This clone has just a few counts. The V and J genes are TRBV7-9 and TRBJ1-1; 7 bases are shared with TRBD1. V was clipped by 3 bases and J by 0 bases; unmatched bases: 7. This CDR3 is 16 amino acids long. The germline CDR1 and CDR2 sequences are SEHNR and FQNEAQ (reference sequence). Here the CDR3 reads CASSFRPGQMNTEAFF. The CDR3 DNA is TGTGCCAGCAGCTTTAGACCGGGACAGATGAACACTGAAGCTTTCTTT.

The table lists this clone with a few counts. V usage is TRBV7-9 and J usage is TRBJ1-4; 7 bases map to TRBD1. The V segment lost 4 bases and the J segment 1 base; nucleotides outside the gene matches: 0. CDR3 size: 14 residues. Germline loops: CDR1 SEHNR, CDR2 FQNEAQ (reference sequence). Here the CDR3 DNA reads TGTGCCAGCAGCTACAGGGGAACTAATGAAAAACTGTTTTTT. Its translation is CASSYRGTNEKLFF. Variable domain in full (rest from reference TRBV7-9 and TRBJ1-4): DTGVSQNPRHKITKRGQNVTFRCDPISEHNRLYWYRQTLGQGPEFLTYFQNEAQLEKSRLLSDRFSAERPKGSFSTLEIQRTEQGDSAMYLCASSYRGTNEKLFFGSGTQLSVL.

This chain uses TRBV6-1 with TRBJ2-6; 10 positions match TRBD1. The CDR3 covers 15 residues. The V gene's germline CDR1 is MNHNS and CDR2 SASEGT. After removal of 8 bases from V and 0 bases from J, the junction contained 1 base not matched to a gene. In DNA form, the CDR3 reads TGTGCCAGCCGGACAGGGGGCTCTGGGGCCAACGTCCTGACTTTC. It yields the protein CASRTGGSGANVLTF.

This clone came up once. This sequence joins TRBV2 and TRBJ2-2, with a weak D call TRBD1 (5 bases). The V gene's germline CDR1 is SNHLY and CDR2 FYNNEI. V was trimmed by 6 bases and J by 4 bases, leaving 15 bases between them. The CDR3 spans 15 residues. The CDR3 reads CASRQTLGATGELFF. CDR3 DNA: TGTGCCAGCAGGCAAACCCTAGGGGCCACCGGGGAGCTGTTTTTT.

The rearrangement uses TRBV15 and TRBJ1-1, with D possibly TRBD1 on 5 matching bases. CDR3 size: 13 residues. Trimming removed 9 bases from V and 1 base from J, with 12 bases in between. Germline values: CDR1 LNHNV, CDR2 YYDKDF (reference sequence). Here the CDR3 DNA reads TGTGCCACGAAACGAACAGGGAACACTGAAGCTTTCTTT. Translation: CATKRTGNTEAFF.

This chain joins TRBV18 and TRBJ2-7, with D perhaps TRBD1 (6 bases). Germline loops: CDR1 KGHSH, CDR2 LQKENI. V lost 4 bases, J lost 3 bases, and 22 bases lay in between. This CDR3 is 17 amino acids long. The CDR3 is CASSLLLPGTTVYEQYF. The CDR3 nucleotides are TGTGCCAGCTCACTTTTGCTTCCCGGGACAACCGTCTACGAGCAGTACTTC.

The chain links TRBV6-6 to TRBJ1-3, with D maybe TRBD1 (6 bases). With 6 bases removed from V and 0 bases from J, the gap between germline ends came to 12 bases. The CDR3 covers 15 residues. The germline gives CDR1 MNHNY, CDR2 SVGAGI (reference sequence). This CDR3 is CASSRLDSSGNTIYF. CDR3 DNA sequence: TGTGCCAGCAGCAGATTGGACAGCTCTGGAAACACCATATATTTT.